These 26 T cell receptor beta chains were sequenced from one sample in a study of cytomegalovirus exposure and HLA in healthy donors. PCR primers comprised 60 Vbeta and 13 Jbeta primers. TCRdb's table, derived via immunoSEQ multiplex PCR, lists solely in-frame clones and lacks some. Among some 130,000 clones listed, 70% to 85% were seen once. Sequenced sample: PBMCs. These receptors were taken from a man between 40 and 49 years old in good health and CMV-seropositive.

The rearrangement links TRBV10-2 to TRBJ1-1; D gene uncertain. The germline CDR1 and CDR2 sequences are WSHSY and SAAADI. The CDR3 covers 12 residues. Trimming took 7 bases from V and 7 from J, leaving 13 bases between them. This CDR3 reads CASTGGVVEAFF. The CDR3 region has the DNA TGCGCCAGCACCGGCGGGGTGGTTGAAGCTTTCTTT.

Written as DNA, the CDR3 is TGTGCCAGCAGCTTAGCAGCTAGCGGACCTTCGGGTGAGCAGTTCTTC. It yields the protein CASSLAASGPSGEQFF. V and J are TRBV7-9 and TRBJ2-1, with 7 bases identical to TRBD2. This CDR3 is 16 amino acids long. Looked up from germline, CDR1 is SEHNR and CDR2 is FQNEAQ (reference sequence). The J segment lost 9 bases and the V segment lost 0 bases, leaving 11 bases of the junction unmatched.

The chain couples TRBV6-1 to TRBJ1-5; a weak D match, TRBD1 (5 bases). The CDR3 covers 15 residues. Germline V gene data show CDR1 as MNHNS and CDR2 as SASEGT. V lost 8 bases and J 3 bases, leaving 17 bases between the germline ends. In DNA form, the CDR3 reads TGTGCCAGCGTGGGAGGTTGGGGCATCAATCAGCCCCAGCATTTT. Protein: CASVGGWGINQPQHF.

This sequence joins TRBV5-6 and TRBJ1-3, with 9 bases matching TRBD1. The V and J ends lost 4 bases and 7 bases, in that order; junction bases with no gene match: 12. This CDR3 contains 16 residues. Germline CDR1 SGHDT, CDR2 YYEEEE. This chain's CDR3 is CASSPSDRGLRNTIYF. The CDR3, as DNA: TGTGCCAGCAGCCCCTCGGACAGGGGCTTACGGAACACCATATATTTT.

J is TRBJ2-5 and V is TRBV29-1, with 7 bases matching TRBD2. V lost 5 bases and J lost 3; bases outside the gene matches: 3. This CDR3 has 12 residues. Germline V gene sequence: CDR1 SQVTM, CDR2 ANQGSEA. The CDR3 coding sequence is TGCAGCGTTCGGCTAGCGGAAGAGACCCAGTACTTC. It encodes CSVRLAEETQYF.

The chain is built from TRBV28 and TRBJ2-5, with TRBD2 identical over 8 bases. The closer fit of TRBJ2-7 to the DNA end suggests the J call may be wrong. The CDR3 has 14 amino acids. Germline assignment: CDR1 MDHEN and CDR2 SYDVKM. This CDR3 is CASTPAGRVYEQYF. The CDR3 nucleotides read TGTGCCAGCACCCCGGCCGGGAGGGTATACGAGCAGTACTTC.

This chain links TRBV27 with TRBJ1-1, with TRBD1 as a possible D gene (5 bases). Trimming cost V 6 bases and J 5 bases, with 16 bases left between them. Germline CDR1 is MNHEY and CDR2 is SMNVEV (reference sequence). CDR3 length: 14 residues. Here the CDR3 DNA reads TGTGCCAGCAGCGGCAGCGGGGGGGGGACTGAAGCTTTCTTT. Translated: CASSGSGGGTEAFF.

This chain uses TRBV6-1 with TRBJ1-4; D possibly corresponds to TRBD1 (6 bases). There are 15 residues in the CDR3. Germline V gene sequence: CDR1 MNHNS, CDR2 SASEGT. V lost 10 bases and J lost 8, with 23 bases in between. In nucleotides, the CDR3 is TGTGCCACTTGGGGGCCTGGAGTTTCGGGGGAAAAACTGTTTTTT. This encodes CATWGPGVSGEKLFF.

The rearrangement uses TRBV30 and TRBJ2-7; D is possibly TRBD2 (7 bases). Trimming cost V 2 bases and J 2 bases, with 10 bases left between them. CDR1 is GTSNPN, CDR2 SVGIG, per germline (reference sequence). This CDR3 contains 13 residues. CDR3 DNA sequence: TGTGCCTGGAGTCCGCGGGGGCCCTACGAGCAGTACTTC. It specifies CAWSPRGPYEQYF.

This chain joins TRBV28 and TRBJ1-6; D is ambiguous. V was trimmed by 7 bases and J by 5 bases, leaving 12 bases between them. The CDR3 runs 14 residues. Per germline, CDR1 MDHEN and CDR2 SYDVKM. Here the CDR3 DNA reads TGTGCCAGCAATGGAGGGAGCAATAATTCACCCCTCCACTTT. This gives the protein CASNGGSNNSPLHF.

The rearrangement uses TRBV28 and TRBJ2-7; 10 bases align to TRBD1. J gave up 7 bases and V 3 bases, and 6 bases lay outside the gene matches. CDR1 MDHEN and CDR2 SYDVKM come from the germline V gene. The CDR3 length is 14 residues. CDR3 DNA sequence: TGTGCCAGCAGTTTGCGACAGGGGGCGAGAGAGCAGTACTTC. The encoded protein is CASSLRQGAREQYF.

The rearrangement joins TRBV11-2 to TRBJ2-3, with D tentatively TRBD2 (6 bases). This CDR3 has 15 residues. Germline lookup yields CDR1 SGHAT and CDR2 FQNNGV. Trimming pared 8 bases from V and 0 bases from J, leaving 15 bases between. Written as DNA, the CDR3 is TGTGCCAGCGACTCCGGAGGGCGTAGCACAGATACGCAGTATTTT. Encoded protein: CASDSGGRSTDTQYF.

This clone was counted only a few times. This chain uses TRBV4-2 with TRBJ1-2; 7 bases match TRBD1. The CDR3 is 17 residues long. In germline, CDR1 is LGHNA, CDR2 YNFKEQ. V shed 4 bases, J shed 2 bases, and the junction held 13 bases outside the gene matches. The CDR3 DNA reads as TGTGCCAGCAGCCCCCGGACAGGTCCAGGGTGGAACTATGGCTACACCTTC. This gives the protein CASSPRTGPGWNYGYTF.

The rearrangement uses TRBV7-3 and TRBJ2-1; the match to TRBD2 covers 9 bases. This CDR3 comprises 15 residues. Germline V gene sequence: CDR1 SGHTA, CDR2 FQGTGA. Trimming removed 6 bases from V and 0 bases from J; junction bases left unmatched: 3. The CDR3 loop is CASRSGRSSYNEQFF. CDR3 nucleotides: TGTGCCAGCAGGAGCGGGAGGAGCTCCTACAATGAGCAGTTCTTC.

The V call is TRBV5-1, the J call TRBJ1-1, with 7 bases identical to TRBD1. Trimming took 0 bases from V and 1 from J; bases not matched to a gene: 0. Germline V gives CDR1 SGHRS, CDR2 YFSETQ. The CDR3 consists of 14 residues. CDR3 protein: CASSLDRGNTEAFF. The DNA for the CDR3 is TGCGCCAGCAGCTTGGACAGGGGGAACACTGAAGCTTTCTTT.

This clone has just a few counts. The limits of the CDR3 on the DNA are not certain, so only TCRdb's listed CDR3 is given. This chain joins TRBV27 and TRBJ2-7; TRBD1 was called by the table and not checked on the DNA. Ends included, the CDR3 has 16 residues. Per the germline V gene, CDR1 is MNHEY and CDR2 is SMNVEV (reference sequence). The CDR3 spells CASSSSSGDRTYEQYF.

The genes are TRBV4-1 and TRBJ1-2; tentative D call: TRBD1 (6 bases). Between the trimmed V and J ends, which lost 3 bases and 7 bases, there was a span of 15 bases. The germline gives CDR1 MGHRA, CDR2 YSYEKL. This CDR3 contains 14 residues. The CDR3 region has the DNA TGCGCCAGCAGCCAGGCAGGGGTTCCTTCTGGCTACACCTTC. Translation: CASSQAGVPSGYTF.

V is TRBV7-3 and J is TRBJ1-1; the D gene is possibly TRBD1 (6 bases). The V end lost 5 bases, the J end lost 0 bases, and 7 bases lay between the germline ends. From germline, CDR1 is SGHTA and CDR2 FQGTGA. CDR3 length equals 13 residues. DNA for the CDR3: TGTGCCAGCAGCGGACAGCTGAACACTGAAGCTTTCTTT. Amino acids: CASSGQLNTEAFF.

The chain joins TRBV30 to TRBJ2-3; D might be TRBD1 (5 bases). The V end was cut by 2 bases, the J end by 5 bases, with 14 bases between. Germline values: CDR1 GTSNPN, CDR2 SVGIG (reference sequence). The CDR3 sequence is 14 residues long. The CDR3 DNA reads as TGTGCCTGGAGTTCGGTGGGGCTGGGAGATACGCAGTATTTT. Translation gives CAWSSVGLGDTQYF.

This rearrangement joins TRBV4-2 to TRBJ2-5; a possible D gene is TRBD1 (6 bases). Trimming pared 0 bases from V and 5 bases from J, leaving 13 bases between. The V gene's germline CDR1 is LGHNA and CDR2 YNFKEQ. The CDR3 runs 15 residues. CDR3 in amino acids: CASSQDYGGWETQYF. The CDR3, as DNA: TGTGCCAGCAGCCAAGATTATGGGGGCTGGGAGACCCAGTACTTC.

V gene TRBV5-6 combines with J gene TRBJ1-2; 12 bases are shared with TRBD1. The CDR3 spans 15 residues. Germline CDR1 and CDR2: SGHDT and YYEEEE. J lost 7 bases, V lost 0 bases, and 4 bases had no gene match. The CDR3 region has the DNA TGTGCCAGCAGCTTGGGGGGACAGGGGGCCGGTGGCTACACCTTC. Amino acids: CASSLGGQGAGGYTF.

This chain joins TRBV11-1 and TRBJ2-1, with 9 nucleotides matching TRBD1. Looked up from germline, CDR1 is SGHAT and CDR2 is FQDESV (reference sequence). J was trimmed by 7 bases and V by 2 bases; bases with no gene match: 6. This CDR3 is built from 15 residues. The CDR3 sequence: CASSLSGTGRNEQFF. CDR3 bases: TGTGCCAGCAGCTTATCCGGGACAGGGAGGAATGAGCAGTTCTTC.

The chain employs TRBV7-8 and TRBJ1-2, with 7 bases lining up with TRBD1. CDR1 and CDR2 from the germline V gene are SGHVS and FQNEAQ. The J segment lost 4 bases and the V segment lost 0 bases, leaving 11 bases of the junction unmatched. The CDR3 covers 17 residues. CDR3 DNA: TGTGCCAGCAGCTTAGCGGGTCCAGGGGGTGGGAGCTATGGCTACACCTTC. Translating gives CASSLAGPGGGSYGYTF.

V gene TRBV10-3 combines with J gene TRBJ2-7; D may be TRBD1 (6 bases). Trimming pared 5 bases from V and 4 bases from J, leaving 9 bases between. The CDR3 loop spans 12 amino acids. Per germline, CDR1 ENHRY and CDR2 SYGVKD. CDR3 protein: CAISNRAYEQYF. The CDR3 DNA follows: TGTGCCATCAGTAACAGGGCTTACGAGCAGTACTTC.

This rearrangement joins TRBV2 to TRBJ1-4; TRBD1 matches 8 bases. There are 13 residues in the CDR3. Germline V lookup: CDR1 SNHLY, CDR2 FYNNEI. V was pared by 10 bases and J by 7 bases, with 8 bases of the junction left unmatched. DNA of the CDR3: TGTGCCAACAGACAGGGGTGGAGTGAAAAACTGTTTTTT. This codes for CANRQGWSEKLFF. Combining the CDR3 with reference TRBV2 and TRBJ1-4 gives the whole variable domain EPEVTQTPSHQVTQMGQEVILRCVPISNHLYFYWYRQILGQKVEFLVSFYNNEISEKSEIFDDQFSVERPDGSNFTLKIRSTKLEDSAMYFCANRQGWSEKLFFGSGTQLSVL.

This chain links TRBV5-8 with TRBJ2-7; TRBD2 aligns across 8 bases. With 3 bases clipped from V and 2 bases from J, the junction kept 4 bases outside the gene matches. This CDR3 is 14 amino acids long. Germline CDR1 reads SGHTS; CDR2 reads YDEGEE. This CDR3 is CASSSGGAPYEQYF. CDR3 in DNA: TGTGCCAGCAGCTCGGGGGGGGCACCCTACGAGCAGTACTTC.